This is a list of T cell receptor beta chains from one sample in a study of CD8+CD57+ T cells in acquired aplastic anemia. TCRdb reprocessed the reads via MiXCR and lists one record per CDR3 protein. The sample includes 200,000 or so distinct CDR3 sequences, 64% of them seen just once. Sequencing was done on a sample of sorted CD4+, CD8+, or CD8+CD57+ T cells (not recorded which) from PBMCs. The receptors were sampled from a human donor with severe aplastic anemia or a healthy control (not recorded which). CDR3s include the opening cysteine and the closing phenylalanine or tryptophan. D genes are given only for firm matches.

CASSSGLAGGRGTQYF | 16 | TRBD2 | TRBV7-2
CASSIYPSGNEKLFF | 15 | NA | TRBV19
CSATPSDREVQPQHF | 15 | TRBD1 | TRBV20-1
CASSTDSGSYNEQFF | 15 | NA | TRBV10-1
CASSLVSLPQTTNNEQFF | 18 | NA | TRBV5-1
CATSAPGSSDTQYF | 14 | NA | TRBV24-1
CASSSDGVTDTQYF | 14 | NA | TRBV7-9
CATSTPGETQYF | 12 | NA | TRBV15
CATGGPFYGYTF | 12 | NA | TRBV15
CASSYSTSGGPYTDTQYF | 18 | TRBD2 | TRBV6-5
CASSGWTGGLYEQYF | 15 | TRBD1 | TRBV9
CASSDRVEGKAFF | 13 | NA | TRBV6-5
CSARPFPGQTYEQYF | 15 | TRBD1 | TRBV20-1
CSATGTSGTYEQYF | 14 | TRBD2 | TRBV20-1
CATSDSDYNEQFF | 13 | NA | TRBV24-1
CASSQERKETQYF | 13 | NA | TRBV19
CSASMLAVNSPLHF | 14 | NA | TRBV20-1
CSASSGLQPQHF | 12 | NA | TRBV20-1
CASTSGRGAYEQYF | 14 | TRBD2 | TRBV11-2
CSDKGQGLYNEQFF | 14 | TRBD1 | TRBV20-1
CASSQAAGRYEQYF | 14 | NA | TRBV5-1
CASSRRDSNQPQHF | 14 | NA | TRBV7-2
CASSFGGGYTGELFF | 15 | TRBD2 | TRBV7-3
CASSPIPKRGSGANVLTF | 18 | NA | TRBV9
CASKGYNQPQHF | 12 | NA | TRBV19
CASRSGTGNFQETQYF | 16 | TRBD1 | TRBV7-2
CATSGTGVRTEAFF | 14 | TRBD1 | TRBV15
CATSRGGGTTSYEQYF | 16 | NA | TRBV15
CASSFWGGSTGELFF | 15 | TRBD2 | TRBV12-3/TRBV12-4
CASRAQGNTEAFF | 13 | NA | TRBV19
CASSIMRGATNEKLFF | 16 | NA | TRBV19
CASSSIISDTIYF | 13 | NA | TRBV7-2
CASSPRDRGIYEQYF | 15 | TRBD1 | TRBV7-2
CASSLGGRAYNEQFF | 15 | TRBD2 | TRBV7-2
CASSFPGGQETQYF | 14 | TRBD2 | TRBV12-3/TRBV12-4
CASSLQGYSEAFF | 13 | TRBD1 | TRBV6-2/TRBV6-3
CASSEWGTPNQPQHF | 15 | NA | TRBV2
CASSFRLKDTEAFF | 14 | NA | TRBV7-9